Listed below are T cell receptor beta chains from one sample, sequenced in a study of beta chain features in type 1 diabetes. Only in-frame clones appear in the TCRdb table, and some are missing; sequencing was by immunoSEQ multiplex PCR. The sample shows roughly 160,000 clones, about 7.9% of them seen only once. The sample taken for sequencing was central memory CD4+ T cells from blood. The source is a man younger than 35 with type 1 diabetes. Both conserved end residues are part of each CDR3. Fields, in order: CDR3 length, V gene, D gene, J gene, clone size, CDR3 DNA, CDR3 protein. The D gene is left open where the match is weak. Rows may omit the clone size; those that give it use once, few, many or a size class.

13	TRBV28	NA	TRBJ2-5	few	TGTGCCAGCAGTTTAGGCGGGATCGTAACCCAGTACTTC	CASSLGGIVTQYF
15	TRBV2	NA	TRBJ2-7	few	TGTGCCAGCACCCCTATGGGGGCAGGGGGAGGAGAGCAGTACTTC	CASTPMGAGGGEQYF
16	TRBV9	TRBD2	TRBJ2-2	few	TGTGCCAGCAGCGTTAGCGGGGGCGAGGACACCGGGGAGCTGTTTTTT	CASSVSGGEDTGELFF
13	TRBV6-1	NA	TRBJ1-5	NA	TGTGCCAGCAGTACCTTCCTCGGTCAGCCCCAGCATTTT	CASSTFLGQPQHF
13	TRBV27	NA	TRBJ2-2	few	TGTGCCAGCAACAGGGTGAGGTCCGGGGAGCTGTTTTTT	CASNRVRSGELFF
16	TRBV21-1	NA	TRBJ2-7	few	TGTGCCAGCAGCCCCCGGACTAGCGGACCAACCTACGAGCAGTACTTC	CASSPRTSGPTYEQYF
13	TRBV10-2	TRBD1	TRBJ1-5	NA	TGCGCCAGCACCGGACAGGGGGATCAGCCCCAGCATTTT	CASTGQGDQPQHF
14	TRBV27	NA	TRBJ2-5	NA	TGTGCCAGCAGTAGCGGAGGGCACGACGAGACCCAGTACTTC	CASSSGGHDETQYF
14	TRBV6-5	TRBD1	TRBJ2-7	NA	TGTGCCAGCAGAACGACAGGGCGCGGGTTCGAGCAGTACTTC	CASRTTGRGFEQYF
14	TRBV7-2	TRBD1	TRBJ1-2	NA	TGTGCCAGCAGCGAGGACAGGGACGACTATGGCTACACCTTC	CASSEDRDDYGYTF
12	TRBV30	NA	TRBJ2-5	NA	TGTGCCTGGGGGGCGCAGGGTGGGACCCAGTACTTC	CAWGAQGGTQYF
11	TRBV25-1	NA	TRBJ2-7	NA	TGTGCCAGCACGGGGTACTTGGAGCAGTACTTC	CASTGYLEQYF
13	TRBV7-2	TRBD1	TRBJ1-1	NA	TGTGCCAGCAGCCCCAGGGGGGCAGAGACAGCTTTCTTT	CASSPRGAETAFF
13	TRBV15	NA	TRBJ2-1	few	TGTGCCACCAGCAGAGATCTAGTTGGTGAGCAGTTCTTC	CATSRDLVGEQFF
13	TRBV4-1	TRBD2	TRBJ2-1	NA	TGCGCCAGCAGCCAAGAGAAACTAGCGGGGCAGTTCTTC	CASSQEKLAGQFF
13	TRBV28	TRBD1	TRBJ1-2	NA	TGTGCCAGCAGTTCGACATACAGGGGGGGCTACACCTTC	CASSSTYRGGYTF
13	TRBV30	NA	TRBJ1-1	NA	TGTGCCTGGAGAAGGACACTGAACACTGAAGCTTTCTTT	CAWRRTLNTEAFF
16	TRBV7-2	TRBD1	TRBJ2-6	few	TGTGCCAGCAGCCCTGGGACAGGGGCTGGGGCCAACGTCCTGACTTTC	CASSPGTGAGANVLTF
17	TRBV5-4	TRBD2	TRBJ2-1	many	TGTGCCAGCAGCTTGGTTCCGACTAGCGGCGTCTACAATGAGCAGTTCTTC	CASSLVPTSGVYNEQFF
15	TRBV11-2	TRBD1	TRBJ2-3	NA	TGTGCCAGCAGGATACAGGGGAGCCACACAGATACGCAGTATTTT	CASRIQGSHTDTQYF